The 9 T cell receptor beta chains presented below share a single source sample, sequenced in a study of T cell repertoires in cytomegalovirus infection. Using its own MiXCR run on the reads, TCRdb lists one record per CDR3 protein. The sample has 500,000 or so distinct CDR3 sequences, approximately 16% seen once; the top ten hold roughly a quarter. The specimen sequenced was CD8+ T cells from PBMCs. Receptor source: a human donor in good health (CMV status not recorded). Some clones in this sample may be carry-over from other donors' samples.

This clonotype appeared a single time. The genes are TRBV5-4 and TRBJ2-1, with 12 bases fitting TRBD1. This CDR3 has 15 residues. Germline assignment: CDR1 SGHNT and CDR2 YYREEE (reference sequence). V was clipped by 3 bases and J by 9 bases; unmatched bases: 7. CDR3 amino acids: CASSSGGTGGLEQFF. The DNA for the CDR3 is TGTGCCAGCAGCTCCGGGGGGACAGGGGGCCTTGAGCAGTTCTTC.

This clonotype was picked up a small number of times. This chain connects TRBV12-3 or TRBV12-4 to TRBJ2-1, with 11 nucleotides matching TRBD2. The CDR3 loop spans 15 amino acids. The V segment lost 11 bases and the J segment 0 bases; nucleotides outside the gene matches: 6. CDR3 sequence reads: CAVDSGRGSYNEQFF. The CDR3 region has the DNA TGTGCCGTAGATAGCGGGAGGGGCTCCTACAATGAGCAGTTCTTC.

This chain links TRBV24-1 with TRBJ2-7; possibly TRBD2 for D (5 bases). Between the trimmed V and J ends, which lost 12 bases and 3 bases, there was a span of 14 bases. The CDR3 is made up of 12 amino acids. The germline CDR1 and CDR2 sequences are KGHDR and SFDVKD. The CDR3 DNA sequence: TGTGCCGCTAGCATCTGGGGCTACGAGCAGTACTTC. It encodes CAASIWGYEQYF.

This clonotype has just a few counts. This sequence joins TRBV5-4 and TRBJ2-2, with D uncertain. The CDR3 is 14 amino acids. The germline V gene has CDR1 SGHNT and CDR2 YYREEE (reference sequence). Trimming stripped 4 bases from V and 3 bases from J, with 10 bases between. The CDR3 nucleotides read TGTGCCAGCAGCCCTGACCGAGACACCGGGGAGCTGTTTTTT. It specifies CASSPDRDTGELFF.

This clonotype was seen a few times. The chain links TRBV7-9 to TRBJ2-5; 10 positions match TRBD2. Germline CDR1 is SEHNR and CDR2 is FQNEAQ (reference sequence). V shed 2 bases and J 1 base; nucleotides not matched to a gene: 16. The CDR3 spans 20 residues. The chain's CDR3 is CASSLRDRLRTSGSQETQYF. In DNA, the CDR3 is TGTGCCAGCAGCTTACGGGACAGGCTACGGACTAGCGGTTCCCAAGAGACCCAGTACTTC.

This clonotype was detected many times. The CDR3 DNA follows: TGTGCCAGCAGCTTAGGTGTTTACGAGCAGTACTTC. This codes for CASSLGVYEQYF. The chain combines TRBV11-2 with TRBJ2-7; D ambiguous. This CDR3 has 12 amino acids. V shed 1 base and J shed 4 bases, with 5 bases lying between them. Per germline, CDR1 SGHAT and CDR2 FQNNGV.

The genes are TRBV12-3 or TRBV12-4 and TRBJ2-7; 10 nucleotides line up with TRBD2. J gave up 5 bases and V 6 bases, and 10 bases lay outside the gene matches. CDR3 length: 15 amino acids. The CDR3 coding sequence is TGTGCCAGCAGCCGGAGAGCGGGGGGGCCTGACGAGCAGTACTTC. Its translation: CASSRRAGGPDEQYF.

V is TRBV28 and J is TRBJ2-5; D perhaps matches TRBD2 (6 bases). The germline V gene has CDR1 MDHEN and CDR2 SYDVKM. Trimming left V 2 bases short and J 1 base short, with 17 bases between. This CDR3 contains 17 residues. The CDR3 loop reads CASSLIAAGLLQETQYF. In nucleotides, the CDR3 is TGTGCCAGCAGTTTAATCGCCGCTGGACTACTCCAAGAGACCCAGTACTTC.

This rearrangement joins TRBV7-9 to TRBJ1-4; 7 nucleotides match TRBD1. V was clipped by 5 bases and J by 6 bases; unmatched bases: 15. Germline-derived CDR1 and CDR2 are SEHNR and FQNEAQ (reference sequence). The CDR3 extends over 17 amino acids. CDR3 protein: CASSPTGAAGNDEKLFF. In DNA form, the CDR3 reads TGTGCCAGCAGCCCTACAGGGGCCGCGGGGAACGATGAAAAACTGTTTTTT.